This TCR beta chain was captured by sequencing in a study of blood T cell repertoires in COVID-19. With 2 bases removed from V and 1 base from J, the gap between germline ends came to 5 bases. The CDR3 is made up of 13 amino acids. Assay used: immunoSEQ multiplex PCR; TCRdb lists only in-frame clones, some missing. Of about 440,000 clones detected, 88% appear once; the ten largest clones hold around 12%. Sequencing used peripheral blood. The gene calls are TRBV12-3 or TRBV12-4 and TRBJ2-5; D gene ambiguous. The source of this sequence is a woman in her fifties or sixties with COVID-19, enrolled during active disease. CDR3 loop: CASSLNSQETQYF. Here the CDR3 DNA reads TGTGCCAGCAGTTTAAACAGCCAAGAGACCCAGTACTTC.